This T cell receptor beta chain was captured in a study of blood T cell repertoires in COVID-19. Germline CDR1 and CDR2: SGHNT and YYREEE (reference sequence). The V end lost 0 bases, the J end lost 3 bases, and 7 bases lay between the germline ends. There are 13 residues in the CDR3. The method was immunoSEQ multiplex PCR; TCRdb's version includes in-frame clones alone and lacks a portion of them. The data contain some 330,000 clones, about nine tenths of them singletons. This TCR was sampled from a man aged 30 to 45 who had recovered from COVID-19. The gene calls are TRBV5-4 and TRBJ2-7, with D unresolved. The specimen sequenced was PBMCs or T cells enriched from blood (not recorded which). DNA of the CDR3: TGTGCCAGCAGCTTGGATCTTCTCTACGAGCAGTACTTC. Encoded protein: CASSLDLLYEQYF. Looking up the rest from reference TRBV5-4 and TRBJ2-7 gives the full variable domain: ETGVTQSPTHLIKTRGQQVTLRCSSQSGHNTVSWYQQALGQGPQFIFQYYREEENGRGNFPPRFSGLQFPNYSSELNVNALELDDSALYLCASSLDLLYEQYFGPGTRLTVT.